This T cell receptor beta chain was recovered during a study of response to subunit inactivated influenza vaccine. Trimming stripped 1 base from V and 8 bases from J, with 17 bases between. The CDR3 extends over 14 amino acids. The germline gives CDR1 DFQATT, CDR2 SNEGSKA (reference sequence). Many counts were recorded for this clonotype. MiXCR, run by TCRdb on the RT-PCR reads, gives a single entry per CDR3 protein. Of about 540,000 distinct CDR3 sequences listed, around 21% are singletons. Separately, the same data were catalogued under a study of T cells expressing NK-cell markers. That source reports: UMIs accompanied the 5'RACE template switching by which TCR beta cDNA was made.

This sequence was found in a man aged 45-60 years who received an inactivated influenza vaccine. The V gene is TRBV20-1, the J gene TRBJ1-2; TRBD1 is a possible D gene (5 bases). This material consisted of CD4+ T cells sorted from PBMCs, taken 11 to 12 days after vaccination. The CDR3 DNA is TGCAGTGCTAGAGTCGGGACCCCCAAAGCGGGCTACACCTTC. Residues: CSARVGTPKAGYTF.